What follows are 4 T cell receptor beta chains derived from one specimen sequenced in a study of shared clonotypes between healthy human individuals (dated by TCRdb to 2020 to 2021). Library construction relied on the immunoSEQ multiplex PCR assay. TCRdb re-hosts the immuneACCESS table, in-frame sequences only. Its copies lack some clones; in the studies checked, an unresolved V gene accounts for under half of them, and the cause for the rest is not known. The table for this sample lists fewer than 200,000 clones; around 93% of them were counted only once. Around 0.067% of the sample goes to the ten largest clones. The specimen was naive CD4+ T cells sorted from blood. The label giving this sample's cell subset or site can be read as: CD45RA+ positively selected. These receptors were taken from a woman aged 25-40 years in good health.

The V and J genes are TRBV5-1 and TRBJ1-3; 9 nucleotides match TRBD1. Germline loops: CDR1 SGHRS, CDR2 YFSETQ. V trimming: 6 bases; J trimming: 0 bases; junction bases outside the gene matches: 10. This CDR3 region has 17 residues. CDR3 protein: CASTHGGDRASGNTIYF. The CDR3 DNA is TGCGCCAGCACCCACGGAGGGGACAGGGCCTCTGGAAACACCATATATTTT.

The chain combines TRBV2 with TRBJ1-5; no clear D. Germline loops: CDR1 SNHLY, CDR2 FYNNEI. V lost 2 bases and J 0 bases, leaving 2 bases between the germline ends. The CDR3 extends over 13 amino acids. The CDR3 DNA reads TGTGCCAGCAGTGAATTTAGCAATCAGCCCCAGCATTTT. Translating gives CASSEFSNQPQHF.

This clone was seen more than once but under ten times. The gene calls are TRBV27 and TRBJ1-5, with unresolved D. This CDR3 is 14 amino acids long. Trimming removed 3 bases from V and 4 bases from J, with 10 bases in between. Germline CDR1 and CDR2: MNHEY and SMNVEV (reference sequence). CDR3 residues: CASSLAGPNQPQHF. Written as DNA, the CDR3 is TGTGCCAGCAGTTTGGCCGGGCCGAATCAGCCCCAGCATTTT.

The V gene is TRBV10-3, the J gene TRBJ2-7, with TRBD2 as a possible D gene (6 bases). CDR1 and CDR2 (germline): ENHRY, SYGVKD. The CDR3 consists of 14 residues. Trimming took 10 bases from V and 5 from J, leaving 21 bases between them. DNA for the CDR3: TGTGCCAGCGTCCGGGCCCCAATAGCGGACGAGCAGTACTTC. It yields the protein CASVRAPIADEQYF.